This TCR beta chain originates from a study of neurological immune-mediated disorders. This clonotype was detected ten times or more. In TCRdb, the 5' RACE reads were re-called with MiXCR into one record per CDR3 protein. The table records 55,000 to 80,000 distinct CDR3 sequences, roughly an eighth of them present only once. The CDR3 consists of 14 residues. Trimming removed 0 bases from V and 5 bases from J, with 8 bases in between. The germline V gene has CDR1 MGHRA and CDR2 YSYEKL. Time point here: longitudinal time-point 1 (baseline). PBMCs stored at -80 C, 2 million in total, were the source of the unsorted libraries.

The sample was PBMCs. The TCR sequence derives from a female donor with HTLV-1-associated myelopathy (HAM/TSP). This chain uses TRBV4-1 with TRBJ1-5; D not resolved. CDR3 region: CASSQDGYYQPQHF. The CDR3 coding sequence is TGCGCCAGCAGCCAAGATGGGTACTATCAGCCCCAGCATTTT.